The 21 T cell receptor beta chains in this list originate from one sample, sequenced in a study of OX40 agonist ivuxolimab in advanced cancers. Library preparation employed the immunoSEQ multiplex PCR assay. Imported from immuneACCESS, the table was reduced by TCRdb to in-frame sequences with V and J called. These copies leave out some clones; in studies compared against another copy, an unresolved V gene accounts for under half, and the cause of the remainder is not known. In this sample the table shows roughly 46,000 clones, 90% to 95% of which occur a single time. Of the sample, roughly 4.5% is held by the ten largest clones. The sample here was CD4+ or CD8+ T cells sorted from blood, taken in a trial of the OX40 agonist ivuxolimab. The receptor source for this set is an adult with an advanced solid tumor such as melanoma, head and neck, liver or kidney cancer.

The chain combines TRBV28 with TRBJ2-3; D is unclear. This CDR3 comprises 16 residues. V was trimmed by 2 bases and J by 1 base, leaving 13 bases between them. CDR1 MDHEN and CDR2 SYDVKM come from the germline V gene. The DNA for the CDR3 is TGTGCCAGCAGTTTAGGGCTATCCGGCCGCACAGATACGCAGTATTTT. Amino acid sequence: CASSLGLSGRTDTQYF.

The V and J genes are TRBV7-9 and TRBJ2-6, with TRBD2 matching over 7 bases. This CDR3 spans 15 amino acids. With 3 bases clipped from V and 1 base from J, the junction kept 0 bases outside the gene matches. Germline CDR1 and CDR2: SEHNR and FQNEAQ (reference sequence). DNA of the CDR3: TGTGCCAGCAGCTTTAGCGGGTCTGGGGCCAACGTCCTGACTTTC. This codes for CASSFSGSGANVLTF.

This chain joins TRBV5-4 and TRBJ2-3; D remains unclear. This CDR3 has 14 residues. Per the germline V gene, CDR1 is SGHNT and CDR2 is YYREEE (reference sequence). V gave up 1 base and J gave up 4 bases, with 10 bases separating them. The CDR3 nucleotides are TGTGCCAGCAGCTTGAACGTAGCTCCAGATACGCAGTATTTT. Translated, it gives CASSLNVAPDTQYF.

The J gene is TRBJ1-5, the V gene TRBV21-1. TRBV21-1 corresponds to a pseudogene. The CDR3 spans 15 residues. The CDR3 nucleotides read TGTGCCAGCAGCCCACCCCGGGGGGGGAATCAGCCCCAGCATTTT. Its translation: CASSPPRGGNQPQHF.

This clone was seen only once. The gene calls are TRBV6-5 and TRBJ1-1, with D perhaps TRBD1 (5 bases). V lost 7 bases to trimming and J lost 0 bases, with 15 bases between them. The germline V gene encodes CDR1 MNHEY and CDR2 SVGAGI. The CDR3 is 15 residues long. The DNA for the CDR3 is TGTGCCAGCAACCAAGGGGTCCTGATGAACACTGAAGCTTTCTTT. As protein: CASNQGVLMNTEAFF.

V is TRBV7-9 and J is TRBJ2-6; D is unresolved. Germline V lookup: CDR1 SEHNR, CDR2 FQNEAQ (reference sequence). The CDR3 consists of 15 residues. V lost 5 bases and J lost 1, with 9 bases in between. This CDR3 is CASSPGGSGANVLTF. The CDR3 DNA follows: TGTGCCAGCAGCCCCGGCGGTTCTGGGGCCAACGTCCTGACTTTC.

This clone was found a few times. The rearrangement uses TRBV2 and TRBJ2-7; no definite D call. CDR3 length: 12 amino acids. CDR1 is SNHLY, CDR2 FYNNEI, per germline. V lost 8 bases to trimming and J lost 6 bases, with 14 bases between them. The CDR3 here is CASDPGTPEQYF. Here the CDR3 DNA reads TGTGCCAGCGATCCGGGTACGCCCGAGCAGTACTTC.

The CDR3 loop is CASSLSAESIYTEAFF. CDR3 coding DNA: TGTGCCAGCAGCTTATCGGCAGAAAGCATTTACACTGAAGCTTTCTTT. The chain couples TRBV13 to TRBJ1-1; no reliable D call. V lost 2 bases and J 3 bases, leaving 16 bases between the germline ends. Germline V lookup: CDR1 PRHDT, CDR2 FYEKMQ (reference sequence). The CDR3 loop spans 16 amino acids.

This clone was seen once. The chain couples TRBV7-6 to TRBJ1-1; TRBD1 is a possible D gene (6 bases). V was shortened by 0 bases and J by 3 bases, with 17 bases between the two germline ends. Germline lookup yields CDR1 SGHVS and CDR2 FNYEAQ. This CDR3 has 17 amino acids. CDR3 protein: CASSLAPLGGTDTEAFF. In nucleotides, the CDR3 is TGTGCCAGCAGCTTAGCCCCTCTCGGGGGCACCGACACTGAAGCTTTCTTT.

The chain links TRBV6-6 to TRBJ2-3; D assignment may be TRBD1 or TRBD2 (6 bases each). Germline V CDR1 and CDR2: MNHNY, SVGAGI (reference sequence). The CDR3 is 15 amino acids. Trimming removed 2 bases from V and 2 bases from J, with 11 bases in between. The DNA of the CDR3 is TGTGCCAGCAGTTACGGGGGGCTTCCCACAGATACGCAGTATTTT. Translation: CASSYGGLPTDTQYF.

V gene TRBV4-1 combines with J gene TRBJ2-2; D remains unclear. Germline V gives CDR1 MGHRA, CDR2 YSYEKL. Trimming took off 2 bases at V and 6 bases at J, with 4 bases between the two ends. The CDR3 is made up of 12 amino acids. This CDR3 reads CASSQLPGELFF. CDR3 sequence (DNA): TGCGCCAGCAGCCAACTCCCCGGGGAGCTGTTTTTT.

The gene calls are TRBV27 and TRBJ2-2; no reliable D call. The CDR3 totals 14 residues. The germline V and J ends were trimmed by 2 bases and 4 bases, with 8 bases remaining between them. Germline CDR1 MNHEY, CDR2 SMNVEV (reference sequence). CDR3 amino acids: CASSLLSSTGELFF. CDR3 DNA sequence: TGTGCCAGCAGTTTACTGTCAAGCACCGGGGAGCTGTTTTTT.

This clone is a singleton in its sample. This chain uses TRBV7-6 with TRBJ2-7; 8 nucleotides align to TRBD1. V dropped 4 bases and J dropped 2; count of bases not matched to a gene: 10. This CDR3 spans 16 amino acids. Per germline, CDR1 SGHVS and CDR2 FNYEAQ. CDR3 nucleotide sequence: TGTGCCAGCAGCTCCCCACTCCGGGACAGGACCTACGAGCAGTACTTC. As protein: CASSSPLRDRTYEQYF.

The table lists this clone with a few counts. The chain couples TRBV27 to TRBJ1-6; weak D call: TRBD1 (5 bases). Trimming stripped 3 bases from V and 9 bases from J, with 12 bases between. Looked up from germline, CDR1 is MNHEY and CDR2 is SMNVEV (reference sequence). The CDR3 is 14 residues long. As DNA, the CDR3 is TGTGCCAGCAGTTTTCTGGGGCCGGGTTCACCCCTCCACTTT. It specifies CASSFLGPGSPLHF.

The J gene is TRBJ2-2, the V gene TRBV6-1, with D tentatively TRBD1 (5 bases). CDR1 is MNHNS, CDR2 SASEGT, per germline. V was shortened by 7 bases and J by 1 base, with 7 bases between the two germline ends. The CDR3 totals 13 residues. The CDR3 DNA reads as TGTGCCAGCATCGGACAGAACACCGGGGAGCTGTTTTTT. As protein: CASIGQNTGELFF.

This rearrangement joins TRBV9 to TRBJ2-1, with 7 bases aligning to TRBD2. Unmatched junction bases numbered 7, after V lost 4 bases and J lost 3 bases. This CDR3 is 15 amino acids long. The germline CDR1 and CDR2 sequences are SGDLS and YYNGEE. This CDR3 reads CASSSLGRDYNEQFF. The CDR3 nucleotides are TGTGCCAGCAGCTCTCTAGGGAGGGACTACAATGAGCAGTTCTTC.

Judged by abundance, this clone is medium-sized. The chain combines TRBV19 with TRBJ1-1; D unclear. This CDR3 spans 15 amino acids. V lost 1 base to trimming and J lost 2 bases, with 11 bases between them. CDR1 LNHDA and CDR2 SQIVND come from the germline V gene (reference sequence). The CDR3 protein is CASSIGSRLNTEAFF. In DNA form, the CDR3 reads TGTGCCAGTAGTATAGGTTCGCGGTTAAACACTGAAGCTTTCTTT. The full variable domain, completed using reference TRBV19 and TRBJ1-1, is DGGITQSPKYLFRKEGQNVTLSCEQNLNHDAMYWYRQDPGQGLRLIYYSQIVNDFQKGDIAEGYSVSREKKESFPLTVTSAQKNPTAFYLCASSIGSRLNTEAFFGQGTRLTVV.

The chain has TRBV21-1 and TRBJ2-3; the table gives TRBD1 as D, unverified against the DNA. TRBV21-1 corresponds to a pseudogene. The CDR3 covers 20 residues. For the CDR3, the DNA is TGTGCCAGCAGCAAAGCGCAGGCTATCGGCTGGAATAGGTACACAGATACGCAGTATTTT. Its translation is CASSKAQAIGWNRYTDTQYF.

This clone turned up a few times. CDR3 in DNA: TGTGCCAGCAGCTCGGGACCCATGACCTACGAGCAGTACTTC. It encodes CASSSGPMTYEQYF. The chain links TRBV7-9 to TRBJ2-7; possibly TRBD1 or TRBD2 for D (5 bases each). CDR3 length equals 14 residues. The V gene's germline CDR1 is SEHNR and CDR2 FQNEAQ (reference sequence). The germline V and J ends were trimmed by 4 bases and 2 bases, with 12 bases remaining between them.

The CDR3 here is CASSPGQGDYNEQFF. The CDR3 DNA reads as TGTGCCAGCAGCCCCGGACAGGGGGACTACAATGAGCAGTTCTTC. The rearrangement joins TRBV7-9 to TRBJ2-1; 10 bases match TRBD1. V lost 5 bases to trimming and J lost 3 bases; unmatched junction nucleotides: 4. The CDR3 totals 15 residues. Germline V gene lookup returns CDR1 SEHNR and CDR2 FQNEAQ (reference sequence).

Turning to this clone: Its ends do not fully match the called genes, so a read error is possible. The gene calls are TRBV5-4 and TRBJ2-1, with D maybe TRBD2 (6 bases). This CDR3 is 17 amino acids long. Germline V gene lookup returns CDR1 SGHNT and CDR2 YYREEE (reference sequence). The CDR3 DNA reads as TGTGCAAGCAGCTTGGGCTTATTCGGGGGCTCCTACAATGAGCAGTTCTTC. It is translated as CASSLGLFGGSYNEQFF.